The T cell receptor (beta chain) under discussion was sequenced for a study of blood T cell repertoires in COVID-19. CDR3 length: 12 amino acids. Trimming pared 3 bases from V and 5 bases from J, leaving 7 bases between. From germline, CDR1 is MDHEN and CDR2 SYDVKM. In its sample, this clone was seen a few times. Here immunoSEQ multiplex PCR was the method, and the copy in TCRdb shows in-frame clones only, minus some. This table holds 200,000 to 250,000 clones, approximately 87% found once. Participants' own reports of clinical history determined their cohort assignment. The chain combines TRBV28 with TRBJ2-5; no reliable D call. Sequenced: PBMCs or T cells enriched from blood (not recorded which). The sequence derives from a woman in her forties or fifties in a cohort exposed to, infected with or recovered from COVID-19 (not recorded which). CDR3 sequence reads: CASSFYRETQYF. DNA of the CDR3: TGTGCCAGCAGTTTCTACCGGGAGACCCAGTACTTC.